This T cell receptor beta chain was found in a study of T cell responses to AZD1222 COVID-19 vaccine. Looked up from germline, CDR1 is MNHEY and CDR2 is SMNVEV (reference sequence). With 0 bases clipped from V and 8 bases from J, the junction kept 5 bases outside the gene matches. The CDR3 loop spans 15 amino acids. About this clone: As yet, its antigen is unknown.

Libraries were prepared by immunoSEQ multiplex PCR; TCRdb keeps only in-frame clonotypes and omits some of them. The sample has about 120,000 clones, around 83% seen once. The study, taken as a whole, reports: The donor cohort was predominantly white British with a female majority, and clonal diversity may have been underestimated.

This specimen consisted of peripheral blood, obtained 28 days after the second AZD1222 dose. This sequence was found in an adult who received the AZD1222 COVID-19 vaccine. The chain recombines TRBV27 with TRBJ2-1; 9 bases are a match to TRBD2. CDR3 sequence reads: CASSLSGLASHEQFF. The DNA of the CDR3 is TGTGCCAGCAGTTTATCAGGACTAGCGTCCCATGAGCAGTTCTTC.